This T cell receptor (beta chain) was sequenced in a study of blood T cells in healthy people across ages. Study-wide results and limits: Among long-lived donors, naive CD4+ cells were more numerous and diversity higher than in aged donors.

It was with a sample-barcoded 5' primer and a J-beta primer mix that a second PCR of roughly 6 to 11 cycles was run. Every cDNA molecule bore a tag from a template-switch adaptor containing 12 random nucleotides. In TCRdb, the 5' RACE reads were re-called with MiXCR into one record per CDR3 protein. There are some 1.6 million distinct CDR3 sequences in the sample; about 35% occur only once, and 11% lies in the top ten. Germline V lookup: CDR1 DFQATT, CDR2 SNEGSKA (reference sequence). With 6 bases removed from V and 0 bases from J, the gap between germline ends came to 8 bases. The CDR3 is 12 residues long. As for this clonotype: Its specificity is unknown.

Healthy Caucasians from Russia aged about 6 to 100 served as donors. The receptor comes from a woman under 40 in good health. Sequencing used blood. V and J are TRBV20-1 and TRBJ1-2; D remains ambiguous. The CDR3 DNA sequence: TGCAGTGCCCCGGCAGCTAACTATGGCTACACCTTC. Its protein product is CSAPAANYGYTF.